This entry features one T cell receptor (beta chain) sequence. This sample stems from a study of CXCR3-negative and CXCR3-positive naive CD8 T cells. The libraries of TRB cDNA were prepared using 5' RACE with UMI labels. TCRdb re-called the 5' RACE reads and catalogs CDR3 proteins one per entry, DNA excluded. The table for this sample gives 50,000 to 65,000 distinct CDR3 sequences. CDR3 size: 13 residues. In germline, CDR1 is SQVTM, CDR2 ANQGSEA. The specimen was naive CXCR3- CD8+ T cells from blood. This sample's subset: CD45RO-CCR7+CD27+CD95- naive CD8+ T cells lacking CXCR3 (TNR3-). The chain employs TRBV29-1 and TRBJ1-2; the D call of TRBD1 rests on TCRdb alone, since no DNA is present to check it. The TCR comes from a human donor in good health. Some clones in this sample may be carry-over from other donors' samples. The CDR3 loop is CSASTGWDYGYTF.